The clone carrying this TCR beta chain was seen a single time. If patients had autoimmune disease history or systemic immunosuppression, they were excluded. The source of the sample is a study of OX40 agonist ivuxolimab in advanced cancers. Study context: Partial response was recorded in three patients: one hepatocellular carcinoma and two cutaneous melanoma cases.

Trimming cost V 3 bases and J 7 bases, with 12 bases left between them. CDR1 is SNHLY and CDR2 is FYNNEI in the germline V gene. This CDR3 is built from 13 residues. Measured with immunoSEQ multiplex PCR; TCRdb has only the in-frame clones, and not every one. Here the sample spans roughly 20,000 clones, 74% being singletons. The chain recombines TRBV2 with TRBJ1-2; weak D call: TRBD1 (5 bases). The specimen comprised CD4+ or CD8+ T cells sorted from blood, sampled in a trial of the OX40 agonist ivuxolimab. This TCR was sampled from an adult with an advanced solid tumor such as melanoma, head and neck, liver or kidney cancer. CDR3 sequence (DNA): TGTGCCAGCAGTGACTCCGGGGCCGCTGGCTACACCTTC. Protein: CASSDSGAAGYTF.